This entry concerns a single T cell receptor beta chain. The J segment lost 6 bases and the V segment lost 2 bases, leaving 7 bases of the junction unmatched. The CDR3 runs to 17 residues. The germline CDR1 and CDR2 sequences are MGHRA and YSYEKL. The sample is drawn from a study of PD-L1 blockade in urothelial cancer. Time point reported: peripheral blood 6 weeks after treatment start. The data were produced by immunoSEQ multiplex PCR, yet TCRdb's version contains in-frame clones alone and is incomplete. The data hold about 45,000 clones, with 83% observed a single time. This receptor was identified in a man in his fifties or sixties with urothelial cancer. The chain carries TRBV4-1 and TRBJ1-6; TRBD1 agrees at 10 bases. Sequenced here: PBMCs, sampled around atezolizumab (anti-PD-L1) treatment. The CDR3 is CASSQPGTGAINSPLHF. The CDR3 DNA reads as TGCGCCAGCAGCCAACCCGGGACAGGGGCGATTAATTCACCCCTCCACTTT.